This TCR beta chain stems from a study of blood T cell repertoires in COVID-19. Trimming shortened V by 8 bases and J by 0 bases, and 7 bases separated the two germline ends. The CDR3 contains 12 residues. Using immunoSEQ multiplex PCR, the repertoire was profiled, and TCRdb retains in-frame clones only, with some absent. The repertoire holds approximately 170,000 clones, with roughly 90% as singletons. The V gene is TRBV12-3 or TRBV12-4, the J gene TRBJ1-1; D ambiguous. This TCR came from a woman aged 65 to 85 with acute or convalescent COVID-19. The source material was peripheral blood. CDR3 in DNA: TGTGCCAGCGGCTTCATGAACACTGAAGCTTTCTTT. Encoded protein: CASGFMNTEAFF.